Each of the 16 T cell receptor beta chains below was sequenced from the same sample in a study of naive CD8 T cells in extremely preterm neonates. The data were produced by immunoSEQ multiplex PCR, yet TCRdb's version contains in-frame clones alone and is incomplete. The sample holds several thousand clones, 95% to 98% seen once. Sequenced material: naive CD8+ T cells from blood. These receptors were collected from a human donor in good health.

The V call is TRBV7-9, the J call TRBJ2-1, with no clear D. Trimming stripped 8 bases from V and 0 bases from J, with 14 bases between. CDR3 length: 15 amino acids. The V gene's germline CDR1 is SEHNR and CDR2 FQNEAQ (reference sequence). The CDR3 spells CASAPAASSYNEQFF. DNA of the CDR3: TGTGCCAGCGCCCCTGCCGCTAGCTCCTACAATGAGCAGTTCTTC.

DNA for the CDR3: TGTGCTAGTGGTTTGGTGGGGGGGGTCCAGGGCACTGAAGCTTTCTTT. It yields the protein CASGLVGGVQGTEAFF. This chain links TRBV12-5 with TRBJ1-1; tentatively, D is TRBD1 (5 bases). CDR1 LGHNT and CDR2 FRNRAP come from the germline V gene. Trimming pared 0 bases from V and 4 bases from J, leaving 15 bases between. The CDR3 covers 16 residues.

The chain combines TRBV5-1 with TRBJ1-6, with a possible D match to TRBD1 (6 bases). This CDR3 region has 16 residues. Trimming shortened V by 0 bases and J by 8 bases, and 15 bases separated the two germline ends. The V gene's germline CDR1 is SGHRS and CDR2 YFSETQ. CDR3 residues: CASSLGLPGADSPLHF. CDR3 DNA: TGCGCCAGCAGCTTGGGGCTCCCAGGGGCAGATTCACCCCTCCACTTT.

The chain links TRBV7-9 to TRBJ2-3; 9 nucleotides line up with TRBD2. Unmatched junction bases numbered 16, after V lost 4 bases and J lost 2 bases. Germline CDR1 reads SEHNR; CDR2 reads FQNEAQ (reference sequence). The CDR3 totals 19 residues. CDR3 sequence: CASSSTSGREGRVTDTQYF. The CDR3 coding sequence is TGTGCCAGCAGCTCGACTAGTGGGCGGGAGGGCCGGGTCACAGATACGCAGTATTTT.

This clone rates as large (0.1 to 1%). The chain joins TRBV5-6 to TRBJ1-2; 8 bases are a match to TRBD1. The V gene's germline CDR1 is SGHDT and CDR2 YYEEEE. The junction had 8 bases not matched to a gene; V was cut back by 4 bases and J by 3 bases. The CDR3 sequence is 15 residues long. DNA for the CDR3: TGTGCCAGCAGCACCGGACAGGGTACTTACTATGGCTACACCTTC. It translates to CASSTGQGTYYGYTF.

The rearrangement joins TRBV6-1 to TRBJ1-2, with D perhaps matching TRBD1 (6 bases). V lost 5 bases to trimming and J lost 2 bases, with 15 bases between them. The germline gives CDR1 MNHNS, CDR2 SASEGT. This CDR3 spans 15 amino acids. The CDR3 here is CASSPNRDMNYGYTF. In DNA, the CDR3 is TGTGCCAGCAGTCCTAACAGGGACATGAACTATGGCTACACCTTC.

This rearrangement joins TRBV19 to TRBJ2-7; D may be TRBD1 (6 bases). There are 14 residues in the CDR3. The germline CDR1 and CDR2 sequences are LNHDA and SQIVND (reference sequence). Trimming left V 5 bases short and J 2 bases short, with 13 bases between. CDR3 sequence: CASSPGHGPYEQYF. DNA for the CDR3: TGTGCCAGTAGTCCGGGACATGGGCCCTACGAGCAGTACTTC.

The chain recombines TRBV4-1 with TRBJ2-7; 9 bases fit TRBD1. From germline, CDR1 is MGHRA and CDR2 YSYEKL. V was pared by 0 bases and J by 4 bases, with 4 bases of the junction left unmatched. The CDR3 spans 15 residues. The CDR3 spells CASSQEDRGAYEQYF. The DNA for the CDR3 is TGCGCCAGCAGCCAAGAGGACAGGGGAGCATACGAGCAGTACTTC.

This clone was seen once. The gene calls are TRBV21-1 and TRBJ1-2; TRBD1, the table's D call, lacks a check against the DNA. TRBV21-1 is tagged as a pseudogene. The CDR3 sequence is 17 residues long. The CDR3 loop is CASSNTVRYIQSYGYTF. In nucleotides, the CDR3 is TGTGCCAGCAGCAATACAGTTCGCTACATTCAATCCTATGGCTACACCTTC.

CDR3 DNA sequence: TGTGCCAGCAGCGTGGGGGGGGGAGCGGGAGCCGAAGATACGCAGTATTTT. It translates to CASSVGGGAGAEDTQYF. The chain combines TRBV9 with TRBJ2-3, with 8 nucleotides matching TRBD2. The V gene's germline CDR1 is SGDLS and CDR2 YYNGEE. The CDR3 totals 17 residues. Germline trimming cut 2 bases from V and 5 bases from J; bases unmatched to any gene: 13.

The chain links TRBV19 to TRBJ2-2, with TRBD2 matching over 8 bases. Trimming took 10 bases from V and 1 from J; bases not matched to a gene: 8. The CDR3 contains 15 residues. CDR1 LNHDA and CDR2 SQIVND come from the germline V gene (reference sequence). The DNA for the CDR3 is TGTGCCACCCCTGGCCTAGCGGGGAACACCGGGGAGCTGTTTTTT. Translated: CATPGLAGNTGELFF. The full variable domain, completed using reference TRBV19 and TRBJ2-2, is DGGITQSPKYLFRKEGQNVTLSCEQNLNHDAMYWYRQDPGQGLRLIYYSQIVNDFQKGDIAEGYSVSREKKESFPLTVTSAQKNPTAFYLCATPGLAGNTGELFFGEGSRLTVL.

The CDR3 region has the DNA TGTGCCAGCAGCTTTAGGACAGGGGTGAGCAATGAGCAGTTCTTC. Translation: CASSFRTGVSNEQFF. The chain joins TRBV7-7 to TRBJ2-1, with 9 bases lining up with TRBD1. V dropped 3 bases and J dropped 6; count of bases not matched to a gene: 6. Germline CDR1 is SSHAT and CDR2 is FNYEAQ (reference sequence). CDR3 length: 15 residues. Full variable domain (outside the CDR3, taken from reference TRBV7-7 and TRBJ2-1): GAGVSQSPRYKVTKRGQDVTLRCDPISSHATLYWYQQALGQGPEFLTYFNYEAQPDKSGLPSDRFSAERPEGSISTLTIQRTEQRDSAMYRCASSFRTGVSNEQFFGPGTRLTVL.

V is TRBV2 and J is TRBJ2-7, with TRBD2 matching over 8 bases. V was pared by 8 bases and J by 0 bases, with 12 bases of the junction left unmatched. Germline assignment: CDR1 SNHLY and CDR2 FYNNEI. There are 16 residues in the CDR3. The CDR3 DNA reads as TGTGCCAGCCATGCCGGACTTAGCGGGACCTCCTACGAGCAGTACTTC. Translated, it gives CASHAGLSGTSYEQYF.

V and J are TRBV30 and TRBJ1-1, with 7 bases matching TRBD1. Trimming at V came to 0 bases and at J to 6 bases, leaving 4 bases not matched to a gene. From germline, CDR1 is GTSNPN and CDR2 SVGIG (reference sequence). This CDR3 has 13 residues. The CDR3 DNA is TGTGCCTGGAGTGTACAGGGGAGGTCTGAAGCTTTCTTT. This gives the protein CAWSVQGRSEAFF.

This sequence joins TRBV19 and TRBJ1-5; D remains ambiguous. V lost 3 bases to trimming and J lost 2 bases, with 11 bases between them. Germline lookup yields CDR1 LNHDA and CDR2 SQIVND (reference sequence). CDR3 size: 15 residues. CDR3: CASSMVPVGNQPQHF. DNA for the CDR3: TGTGCCAGTAGTATGGTACCAGTGGGCAATCAGCCCCAGCATTTT. The variable domain in full, with the rest retrieved from reference TRBV19 and TRBJ1-5, is DGGITQSPKYLFRKEGQNVTLSCEQNLNHDAMYWYRQDPGQGLRLIYYSQIVNDFQKGDIAEGYSVSREKKESFPLTVTSAQKNPTAFYLCASSMVPVGNQPQHFGDGTRLSIL.

The chain links TRBV7-9 to TRBJ2-3, with a weak D call TRBD1 (5 bases). The CDR3 is made up of 15 amino acids. V lost 5 bases to trimming and J lost 3 bases, with 15 bases between them. Germline V gene sequence: CDR1 SEHNR, CDR2 FQNEAQ (reference sequence). The CDR3 protein is CASSLTKQVTDTQYF. The CDR3 DNA reads TGTGCCAGCAGCCTCACGAAACAGGTAACAGATACGCAGTATTTT.